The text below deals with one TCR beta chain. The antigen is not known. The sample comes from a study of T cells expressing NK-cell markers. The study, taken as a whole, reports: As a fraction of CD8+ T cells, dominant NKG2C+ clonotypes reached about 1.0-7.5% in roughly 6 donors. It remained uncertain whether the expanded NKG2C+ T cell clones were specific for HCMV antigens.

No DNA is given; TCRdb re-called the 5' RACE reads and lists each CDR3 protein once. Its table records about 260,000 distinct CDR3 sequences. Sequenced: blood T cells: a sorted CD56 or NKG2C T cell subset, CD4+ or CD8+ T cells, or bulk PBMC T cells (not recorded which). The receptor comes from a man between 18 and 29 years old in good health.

The CDR3 spells CSASAALSGGNQPQHF. The chain is built from TRBV20-1 and TRBJ1-5; TCRdb proposes TRBD1, but this gene call is untestable without DNA. CDR3 length: 16 amino acids. Germline loops: CDR1 DFQATT, CDR2 SNEGSKA (reference sequence).